The T cell receptor (beta chain) under discussion was sequenced for a study of shared clonotypes between healthy human individuals. Study at large: A donor's plate count was three for CD4 naive and three for CD4 memory; CD8 naive had two and CD8 memory one. Overall study findings and caveats: Estimated richness values were generally larger in naive subsets than in memory subsets.

Concerning this clone: No antigen is known for it.

All donors were Caucasian adults living in Nashville, Tennessee. Researchers ran the assay at a deep level. The data were produced by immunoSEQ multiplex PCR, yet TCRdb's version contains in-frame clones alone and is incomplete. The sample contains some 2.3 million clones, just over 90% of which appear only once. V was clipped by 4 bases and J by 5 bases; unmatched bases: 11. Germline V gene data show CDR1 as SGDLS and CDR2 as YYNGEE. CDR3 length: 15 amino acids. The gene calls are TRBV9 and TRBJ2-5; 7 bases match TRBD2. The sequence came from a man between 18 and 29 years old in good health. Some clones in this sample may be carry-over from other donors' samples. Material for sequencing was naive CD4+ T cells from PBMCs. Documented subset: CD45RA+ positively selected. This chain's CDR3 is CASSPRPAGGETQYF. CDR3 bases: TGTGCCAGCAGCCCGAGACCAGCCGGGGGGGAGACCCAGTACTTC.